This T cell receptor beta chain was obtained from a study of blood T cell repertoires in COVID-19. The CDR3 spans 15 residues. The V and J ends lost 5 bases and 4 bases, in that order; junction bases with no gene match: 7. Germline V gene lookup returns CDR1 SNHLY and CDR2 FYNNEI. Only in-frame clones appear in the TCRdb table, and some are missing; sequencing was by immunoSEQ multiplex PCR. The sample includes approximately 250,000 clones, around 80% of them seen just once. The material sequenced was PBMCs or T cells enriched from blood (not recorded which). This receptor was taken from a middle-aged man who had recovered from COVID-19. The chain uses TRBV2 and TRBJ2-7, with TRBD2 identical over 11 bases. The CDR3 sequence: CASSKDGTSGYEQYF. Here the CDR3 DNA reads TGTGCCAGCAGTAAAGACGGGACTAGCGGATACGAGCAGTACTTC.